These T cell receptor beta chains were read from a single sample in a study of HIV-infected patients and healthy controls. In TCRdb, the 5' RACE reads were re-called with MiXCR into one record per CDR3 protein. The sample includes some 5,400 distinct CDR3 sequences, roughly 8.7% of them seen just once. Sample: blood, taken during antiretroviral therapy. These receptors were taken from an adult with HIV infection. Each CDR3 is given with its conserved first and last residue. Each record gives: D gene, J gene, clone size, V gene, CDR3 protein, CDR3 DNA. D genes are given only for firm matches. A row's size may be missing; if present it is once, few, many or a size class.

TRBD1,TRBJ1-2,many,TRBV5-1,CASSLEGQGSIEGYTF,TGCGCCAGCAGCTTGGAGGGACAGGGGAGTATAGAAGGCTACACCTTC
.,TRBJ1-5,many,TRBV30,CAWSVQVQQPQHF,TGTGCCTGGAGTGTCCAGGTACAACAGCCCCAGCATTTT
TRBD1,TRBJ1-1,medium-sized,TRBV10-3,CAISPGTGNTEAFF,TGTGCCATCAGCCCCGGGACAGGGAACACTGAAGCTTTCTTT
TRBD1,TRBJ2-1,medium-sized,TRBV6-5,CASSLSGQASSYNEQFF,TGTGCCAGCAGTCTCTCTGGACAGGCGAGCTCCTACAATGAGCAGTTCTTC
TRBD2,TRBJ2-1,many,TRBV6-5,CASRPRTSHSYNEQFF,TGTGCCAGCAGGCCCAGGACTAGCCATTCGTACAATGAGCAGTTCTTC
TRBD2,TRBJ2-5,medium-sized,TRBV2,CASSGGLAGVETQYF,TGTGCCAGCAGTGGGGGACTAGCGGGAGTCGAGACCCAGTACTTC
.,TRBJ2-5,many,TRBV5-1,CASSLAGMTGATQYF,TGCGCCAGCAGCTTGGCCGGTATGACGGGAGCGACCCAGTACTTC
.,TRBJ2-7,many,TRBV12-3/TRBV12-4,CASSLAARGLDYEQYF,TGTGCCAGCAGTTTAGCAGCCAGGGGACTCGACTACGAGCAGTACTTC
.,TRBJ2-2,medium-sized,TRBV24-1,CATSVATVLFF,TGTGCCACCAGTGTGGCTACCGTGCTGTTTTTT
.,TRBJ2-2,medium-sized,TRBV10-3,CAISSTGELFF,TGTGCCATCAGTAGCACCGGGGAGCTGTTTTTT
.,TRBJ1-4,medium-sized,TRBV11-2,CASSPSSTNEKLFF,TGTGCCAGCAGTCCGTCCTCAACTAATGAAAAACTGTTTTTT
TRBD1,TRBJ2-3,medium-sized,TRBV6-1,CASRKGTGGAEDTQYF,TGTGCCAGCAGGAAAGGGACAGGGGGCGCGGAAGATACGCAGTATTTT
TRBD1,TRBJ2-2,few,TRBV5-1,CASSPRTGTNTGELFF,TGCGCCAGCAGCCCCAGGACAGGGACGAACACCGGGGAGCTGTTTTTT
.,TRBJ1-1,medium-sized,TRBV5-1,CASSLEREGNTEAFF,TGCGCCAGCAGCTTGGAAAGGGAGGGCAACACTGAAGCTTTCTTT
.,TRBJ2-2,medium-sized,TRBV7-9,CASSLVQDGELFF,TGTGCCAGCAGCTTAGTCCAGGACGGGGAGCTGTTTTTT
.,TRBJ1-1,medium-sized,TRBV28,CASSLRFTATEAFF,TGTGCCAGCAGTCTTCGATTCACGGCCACTGAAGCTTTCTTT
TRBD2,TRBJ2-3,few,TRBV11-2,CASSYQAGLTDTQYF,TGTGCCAGCAGCTATCAAGCGGGACTCACAGATACGCAGTATTTT
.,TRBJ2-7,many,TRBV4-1,CASSPGPAAYEQYF,TGCGCCAGCAGCCCGGGACCCGCAGCCTACGAGCAGTACTTC
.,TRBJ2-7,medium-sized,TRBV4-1,CASSQDHPGSSYEQYF,TGCGCCAGCAGCCAAGATCATCCGGGGAGCTCCTACGAGCAGTACTTC
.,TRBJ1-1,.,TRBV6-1,CASSETGMNTEAFF,TGTGCCAGCAGTGAAACAGGGATGAACACTGAAGCTTTCTTT
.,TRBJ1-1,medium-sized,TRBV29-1,CSVDSGSLEAFF,TGCAGCGTTGACAGCGGATCACTTGAAGCTTTCTTT
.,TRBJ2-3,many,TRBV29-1,CSVVGDSRAGGNTDTQYF,TGCAGCGTTGTAGGGGACAGCCGGGCGGGAGGCAACACAGATACGCAGTATTTT
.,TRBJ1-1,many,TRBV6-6,CASSYSLGTEAFF,TGTGCCAGCAGTTACTCGTTGGGCACTGAAGCTTTCTTT
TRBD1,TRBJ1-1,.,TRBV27,CASTLTGTGGTEAFF,TGTGCCAGCACTTTAACCGGGACAGGGGGCACTGAAGCTTTCTTT
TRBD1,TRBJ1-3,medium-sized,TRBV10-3,CATLRDSDSGNTIYF,TGTGCTACGCTCCGGGACAGTGACTCTGGAAACACCATATATTTT
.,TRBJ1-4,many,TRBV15,CATRRKANEKLFF,TGTGCCACCAGGCGGAAGGCTAATGAAAAACTGTTTTTT
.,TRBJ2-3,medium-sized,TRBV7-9,CASSLASDTQYF,TGTGCCAGCAGCTTAGCCTCTGATACGCAGTATTTT
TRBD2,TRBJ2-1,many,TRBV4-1,CASSPMGLAGDNEQFF,TGCGCCAGCAGCCCAATGGGACTAGCGGGGGACAATGAGCAGTTCTTC
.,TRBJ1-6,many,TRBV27,CASSSLGPVYNSPLHF,TGTGCCAGCAGTTCGCTTGGGCCGGTCTATAATTCACCCCTCCACTTT
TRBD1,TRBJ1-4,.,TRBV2,CASTPPGQGQLFF,TGTGCCAGCACACCACCCGGACAGGGACAACTGTTTTTT
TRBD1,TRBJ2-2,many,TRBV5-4,CASSWGQGPGELFF,TGTGCCAGCAGCTGGGGACAGGGGCCCGGGGAGCTGTTTTTT
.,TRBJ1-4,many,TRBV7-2,CASSSFLAAGREKLFF,TGTGCCAGCAGCTCCTTTTTAGCGGCTGGGAGAGAAAAACTGTTTTTT
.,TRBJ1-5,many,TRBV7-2,CASSLELGASNQPQHF,TGTGCCAGCAGCTTAGAACTGGGGGCGAGCAATCAGCCCCAGCATTTT
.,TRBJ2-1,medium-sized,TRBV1,CTSSQGLAGGSEQFF,TGCACCAGCAGCCAGGGACTAGCGGGAGGTAGTGAGCAGTTCTTC
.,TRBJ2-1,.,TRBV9,CASSVGIRGEQFF,TGTGCCAGCAGCGTAGGGATCAGGGGTGAGCAGTTCTTC
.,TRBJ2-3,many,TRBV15,CATSRGLTDTQYF,TGTGCCACCAGCAGAGGCCTGACAGATACGCAGTATTTT
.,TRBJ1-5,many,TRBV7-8,CASSLEASAGPQHF,TGTGCCAGCAGCTTAGAGGCATCCGCGGGGCCCCAGCATTTT
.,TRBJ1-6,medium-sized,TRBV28,CASSLEGGRSPLHF,TGTGCCAGCAGTTTAGAAGGGGGGAGGTCACCCCTCCACTTT
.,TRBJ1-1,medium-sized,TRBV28,CASSLWVGLNTEAFF,TGTGCCAGCAGTTTATGGGTAGGGCTGAACACTGAAGCTTTCTTT